The TCR beta chain described here comes from a study of blood T cell repertoires in COVID-19. Study details: Collection of acute and convalescent COVID-19 samples took place in the United States, Italy and Spain. T cells, B-cell-depleted T cells, or PBMCs provided the cDNA or gDNA that served as material.

Original processing methods: By means of reference gene primer amplification, nucleated cell counts were estimated. The repertoire was sequenced with immunoSEQ multiplex PCR; TCRdb's copy has only in-frame clones and lacks some. D and trimming were read from the DNA, whereas the V and J calls and clone size are those reported in that table. Of about 220,000 clones in the sample, more than 85% are singletons; the top ten hold about 1.9%. The V and J ends lost 6 bases and 0 bases respectively, with 8 bases between them. The CDR3 loop spans 13 amino acids. Germline V gene data show CDR1 as LNHDA and CDR2 as SQIVND (reference sequence).

Sequenced: peripheral blood. The clonotype was recovered from a man in his forties or fifties with active or convalescent COVID-19. The chain is built from TRBV19 and TRBJ1-1, with no clear D. The CDR3 protein is CASSSGVNTEAFF. CDR3 DNA sequence: TGTGCCAGTAGCTCGGGAGTGAACACTGAAGCTTTCTTT.